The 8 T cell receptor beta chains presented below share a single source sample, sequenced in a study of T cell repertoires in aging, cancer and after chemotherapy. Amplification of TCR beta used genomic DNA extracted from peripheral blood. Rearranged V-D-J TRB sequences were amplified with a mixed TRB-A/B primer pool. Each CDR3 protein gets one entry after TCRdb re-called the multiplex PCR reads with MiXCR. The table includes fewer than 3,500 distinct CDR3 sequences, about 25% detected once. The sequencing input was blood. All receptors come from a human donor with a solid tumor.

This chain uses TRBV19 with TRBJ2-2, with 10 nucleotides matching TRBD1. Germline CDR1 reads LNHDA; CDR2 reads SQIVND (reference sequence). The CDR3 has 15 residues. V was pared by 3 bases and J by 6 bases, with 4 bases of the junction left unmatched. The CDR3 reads CASSIMGTGAGELFF. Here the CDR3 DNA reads TGTGCCAGTAGTATTATGGGGACAGGGGCCGGGGAGCTGTTTTTT. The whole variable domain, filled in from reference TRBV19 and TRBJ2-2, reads DGGITQSPKYLFRKEGQNVTLSCEQNLNHDAMYWYRQDPGQGLRLIYYSQIVNDFQKGDIAEGYSVSREKKESFPLTVTSAQKNPTAFYLCASSIMGTGAGELFFGEGSRLTVL.

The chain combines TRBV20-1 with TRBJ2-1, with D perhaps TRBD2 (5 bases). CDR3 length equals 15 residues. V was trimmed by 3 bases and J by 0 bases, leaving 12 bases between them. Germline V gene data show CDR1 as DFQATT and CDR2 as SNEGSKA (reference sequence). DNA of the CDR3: TGCAGTGCTAGTGAGGGAGAGAGCTCCTACAATGAGCAGTTCTTC. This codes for CSASEGESSYNEQFF.

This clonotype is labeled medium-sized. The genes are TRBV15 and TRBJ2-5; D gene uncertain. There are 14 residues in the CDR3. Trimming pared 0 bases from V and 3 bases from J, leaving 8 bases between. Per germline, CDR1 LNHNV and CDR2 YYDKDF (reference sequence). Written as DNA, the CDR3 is TGTGCCACCAGCAGAGATCCGGCAAAAGAGACCCAGTACTTC. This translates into CATSRDPAKETQYF.

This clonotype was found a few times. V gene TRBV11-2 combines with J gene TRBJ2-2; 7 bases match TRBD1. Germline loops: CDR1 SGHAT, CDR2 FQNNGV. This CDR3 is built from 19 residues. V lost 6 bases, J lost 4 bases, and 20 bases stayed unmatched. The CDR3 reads CASSQPRAPTGSVTGELFF. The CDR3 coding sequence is TGTGCCAGCAGTCAGCCGAGGGCCCCGACAGGGAGTGTCACCGGGGAGCTGTTTTTT.

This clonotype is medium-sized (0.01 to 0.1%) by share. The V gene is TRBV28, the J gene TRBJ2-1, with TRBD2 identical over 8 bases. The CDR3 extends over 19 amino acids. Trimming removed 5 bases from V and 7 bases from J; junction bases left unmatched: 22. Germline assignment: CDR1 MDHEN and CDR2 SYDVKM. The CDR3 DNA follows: TGTGCCAGCAGTCTGGCCCGGGGGGCCGAAGTTAGCGGGGAAAATGAGCAGTTCTTC. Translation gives CASSLARGAEVSGENEQFF.

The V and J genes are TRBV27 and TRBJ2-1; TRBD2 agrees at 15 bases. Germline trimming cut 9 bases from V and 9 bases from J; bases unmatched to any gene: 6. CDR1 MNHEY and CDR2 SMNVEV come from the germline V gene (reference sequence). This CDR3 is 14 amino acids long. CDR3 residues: CASRTGLAGGEQFF. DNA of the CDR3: TGTGCCAGTAGGACGGGACTAGCGGGAGGTGAGCAGTTCTTC.

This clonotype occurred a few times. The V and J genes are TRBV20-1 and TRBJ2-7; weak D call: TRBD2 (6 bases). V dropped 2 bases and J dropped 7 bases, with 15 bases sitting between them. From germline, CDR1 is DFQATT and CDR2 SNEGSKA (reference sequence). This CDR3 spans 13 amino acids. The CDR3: CSARSTRAGEQYF. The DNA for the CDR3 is TGCAGTGCTAGAAGCACTAGGGCGGGAGAGCAGTACTTC.

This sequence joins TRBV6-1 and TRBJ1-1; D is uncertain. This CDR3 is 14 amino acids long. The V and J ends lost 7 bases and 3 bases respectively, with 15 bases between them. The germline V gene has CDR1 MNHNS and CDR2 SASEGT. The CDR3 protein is CASTSRVKDTEAFF. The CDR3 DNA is TGTGCCAGCACTTCTAGGGTTAAGGACACTGAAGCTTTCTTT.